This TCR beta chain was obtained from a study of T cell repertoires in ileal Crohn's disease. Overall study: The M6 sample came from neoterminal ileum during colonoscopy after surgery. Study conclusions and caveats: Sorted CD8 T cells held more high-frequency clones than CD4.

As to this clone: The antigen is undetermined.

The CDR3 runs to 14 residues. Per germline, CDR1 KGHSH and CDR2 LQKENI. V lost 5 bases, J lost 7 bases, and 17 bases lay in between. TCRB immunosequencing input was roughly 530 nanograms of biopsy DNA per sample. The method was immunoSEQ multiplex PCR; TCRdb's version includes in-frame clones alone and lacks a portion of them. The data contain approximately 11,000 clones, approximately 79% of them singletons. Regarding time point: neoterminal ileum biopsy at postoperative endoscopy, about 6 months after surgery. Included were adult ileal or ileocolonic Crohn's patients indicated for ileocolonic resection.

The gene calls are TRBV18 and TRBJ1-2; no clear D gene. Sequencing used ileal tissue. This sequence originates from an adult with Crohn's disease. CDR3 in amino acids: CASSAEVRSGGYTF. CDR3 sequence (DNA): TGTGCCAGCTCAGCGGAGGTCCGAAGCGGTGGCTACACCTTC.